This TCR beta chain was sequenced during a study of shared clonotypes between healthy human individuals. Overall study context: A donor's plate count was three for CD4 naive and three for CD4 memory; CD8 naive had two and CD8 memory one.

The CDR3 contains 17 residues. Germline trimming cut 1 base from V and 0 bases from J; bases unmatched to any gene: 7. Germline lookup yields CDR1 MDHEN and CDR2 SYDVKM. The method was immunoSEQ multiplex PCR; TCRdb's version includes in-frame clones alone and lacks a portion of them. The table lists about 1.1 million clones, around 82% of them singletons. The receptor's source is a man between 18 and 29 years old in good health. Some clones in this sample may be carry-over from other donors' samples. The chain uses TRBV28 and TRBJ1-1; 8 nucleotides agree with TRBD1. Sequenced material: memory CD4+ T cells from PBMCs. Subset: CD45RA-negative fraction. The CDR3 nucleotides are TGTGCCAGCAGTTTATTTTGGACAGGGAGAATGAACACTGAAGCTTTCTTT. This gives the protein CASSLFWTGRMNTEAFF.